A selection of T cell receptor beta chains follows, all from one sample in a study of cytomegalovirus exposure and HLA in healthy donors. Measured with immunoSEQ multiplex PCR; TCRdb has only the in-frame clones, and not every one. The sample lists fewer than 250,000 clones, around four fifths occurring once. Sequencing was done on a sample of PBMCs. These receptors all come from a male donor in good health and CMV-seronegative. Each CDR3 is given with its conserved first and last residue. The D gene is left open where the match is weak. The listing skips clone size in some rows; elsewhere it reads once, few, many or a size class.

d_call	v_call	j_call	clone_size	cdr3_nt	cdr3_aa
.	TRBV29-1	TRBJ1-5	.	TGCAGCGTCGGATTAGGGGGACCTAATCAGCCCCAGCATTTT	CSVGLGGPNQPQHF
.	TRBV4-2	TRBJ2-1	.	TGTGCCAGCAGCCCCGGGACTTCTTACAATGAGCAGTTCTTC	CASSPGTSYNEQFF
TRBD2	TRBV10-3	TRBJ2-1	.	TGTGCCATCAGTGCCTCGGAGGCGGGAGGGTATGATGAGCAGTTCTTC	CAISASEAGGYDEQFF
.	TRBV5-4	TRBJ1-5	.	TGTGCCAGCAGCCCGGTACCTGATCAGCCCCAGCATTTT	CASSPVPDQPQHF
.	TRBV4-1	TRBJ1-5	few	TGCGCCAGCAGCCAAGAAGAGGGTTCCCAGCATTTT	CASSQEEGSQHF
.	TRBV28	TRBJ1-1	.	TGTGCCAGCAGTTTGGGCCGGGAAGCTTTCTTT	CASSLGREAFF
.	TRBV6-4	TRBJ2-1	few	TGTGCCAGCAGTGCCGGAGACTACAATGAGCAGTTCTTC	CASSAGDYNEQFF
TRBD1	TRBV5-1	TRBJ2-2	.	TGCGCCAGCAGCTTGGAACAGGGGGTCGCCGGGGAGCTGTTTTTT	CASSLEQGVAGELFF
.	TRBV29-1	TRBJ1-1	.	TGCAGCGTTTTTCGACTCACTGAAGCTTTCTTT	CSVFRLTEAFF
TRBD2	TRBV19	TRBJ2-1	.	TGTGCCAGTAGTATGGGGACTAGTGGGAACAATGAGCAGTTCTTC	CASSMGTSGNNEQFF
.	TRBV5-4	TRBJ2-1	.	TGTGCCAGCAGCCTGATTGCCCCACCTAACCCCTCCTACAATGAGCAGTTCTTC	CASSLIAPPNPSYNEQFF
TRBD1	TRBV15	TRBJ2-7	.	TGTGCCACCAGCAGAGGTCCCGGGACAGGTTACGAGCAGTACTTC	CATSRGPGTGYEQYF
TRBD1	TRBV5-1	TRBJ2-2	.	TGCGCCAGCAGCTTGGAAGGGGGCAACACCGGGGAGCTGTTTTTT	CASSLEGGNTGELFF
.	TRBV21-1	TRBJ2-1	.	TGTGCCAGCAGCAAAGCGCTGATGGTGTGGCTAGCGGAAATGAATGAGCAGTTCTTC	CASSKALMVWLAEMNEQFF
TRBD1	TRBV5-4	TRBJ1-4	.	TGTGCCAGCAGGAGAACAGGGGGCGCGGGTGAAAAACTGTTTTTT	CASRRTGGAGEKLFF
.	TRBV9	TRBJ1-1	few	TGTGCCAGCAGCCTAGGACAGCTGAACACTGAAGCTTTCTTT	CASSLGQLNTEAFF
TRBD2	TRBV10-2	TRBJ2-2	.	TGCGCCAGCAGGGTTAGCGGGAGTGGGGACGGGGAGCTGTTTTTT	CASRVSGSGDGELFF
.	TRBV6-5	TRBJ2-1	.	TGTGCCAGCAGTTACTCGCGAGAGGTTAGTTCGTTCTTC	CASSYSREVSSFF
TRBD2	TRBV5-1	TRBJ2-7	.	TGCGCCAGCAGCCTTCTCCCTAGCGGGAGCTACGAGCAGTACTTC	CASSLLPSGSYEQYF